This note documents a single T cell receptor (beta chain) sequence. What it binds is unknown. Germline-derived CDR1 and CDR2 are SEHNR and FQNEAQ (reference sequence). V lost 6 bases and J lost 4; bases outside the gene matches: 16. This CDR3 has 17 residues. These data originate in a study of early T cells in non-severe SARS-CoV-2 infection. About the study: Sequencing was performed on bulk RNA from unsorted whole blood, leaving chains unpaired.

cDNA molecules, individually, were tagged with unique molecular identifiers. From the 5' RACE reads, TCRdb called clonotypes with MiXCR, one entry per CDR3 protein. The top ten hold roughly 25% of the sample, which has 37,000 or so distinct CDR3 sequences, approximately 5% seen once. Study conclusions and caveats: The VDJdb matching leaned toward anti-spike CD8 responses and overlooked private and CD4 specificities.

Sequencing was carried out using whole blood. The V and J genes are TRBV7-9 and TRBJ2-3; 7 nucleotides align to TRBD1. The origin of this receptor is an adult who was a healthcare worker with PCR-confirmed SARS-CoV-2 infection or an uninfected control (not recorded which). The DNA of the CDR3 is TGTGCCAGCAGTTGGAAGACCTACAGGGGTGTCCCAGATACGCAGTATTTT. As protein: CASSWKTYRGVPDTQYF.